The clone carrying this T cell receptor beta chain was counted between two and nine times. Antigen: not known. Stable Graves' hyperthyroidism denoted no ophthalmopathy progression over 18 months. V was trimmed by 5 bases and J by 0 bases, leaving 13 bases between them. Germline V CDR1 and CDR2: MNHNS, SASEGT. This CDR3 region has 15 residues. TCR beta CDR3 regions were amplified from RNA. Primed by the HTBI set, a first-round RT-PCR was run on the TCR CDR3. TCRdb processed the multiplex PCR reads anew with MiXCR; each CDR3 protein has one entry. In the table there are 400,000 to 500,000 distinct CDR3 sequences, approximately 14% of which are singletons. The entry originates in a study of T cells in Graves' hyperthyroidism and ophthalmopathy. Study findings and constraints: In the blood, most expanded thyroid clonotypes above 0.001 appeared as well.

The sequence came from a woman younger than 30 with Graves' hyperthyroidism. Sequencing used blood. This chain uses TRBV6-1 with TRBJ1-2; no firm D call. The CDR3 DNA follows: TGTGCCAGCAGTCCATGGACTGGCGCTAACTATGGCTACACCTTC. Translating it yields CASSPWTGANYGYTF.